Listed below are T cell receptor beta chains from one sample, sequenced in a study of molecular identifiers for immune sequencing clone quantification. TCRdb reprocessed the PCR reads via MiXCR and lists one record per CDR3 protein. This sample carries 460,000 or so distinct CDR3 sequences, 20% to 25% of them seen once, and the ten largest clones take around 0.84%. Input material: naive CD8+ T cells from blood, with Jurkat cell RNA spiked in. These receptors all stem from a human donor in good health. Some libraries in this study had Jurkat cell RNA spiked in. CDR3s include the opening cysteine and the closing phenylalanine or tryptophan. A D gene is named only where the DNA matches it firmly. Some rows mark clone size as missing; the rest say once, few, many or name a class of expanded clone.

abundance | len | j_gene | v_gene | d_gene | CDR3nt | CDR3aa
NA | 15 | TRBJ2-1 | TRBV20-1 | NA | TGCAGTGCTAGAGAGTTGGGGCTAGCATTGGATGAGCAGTTCTTC | CSARELGLALDEQFF
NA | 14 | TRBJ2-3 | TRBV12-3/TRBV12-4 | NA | TGTGCCAGCAGTTTTAGCCTAGGCACAGATACGCAGTATTTT | CASSFSLGTDTQYF
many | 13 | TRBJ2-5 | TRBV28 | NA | TGTGCCAGCAGGCAACAGGGAGATGAGACCCAGTACTTC | CASRQQGDETQYF
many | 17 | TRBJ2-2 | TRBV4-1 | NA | TGCGCCAGCAGCCAAGACTGGGACACCATGAACACCGGGGAGCTGTTTTTT | CASSQDWDTMNTGELFF
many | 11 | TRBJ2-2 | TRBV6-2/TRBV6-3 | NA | TGTGCCAGCAGTTACGCCGGGGAGCTGTTTTTT | CASSYAGELFF
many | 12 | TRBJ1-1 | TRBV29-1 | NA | TGCAGCGTTGCAAAAATGAACACTGAAGCTTTCTTT | CSVAKMNTEAFF
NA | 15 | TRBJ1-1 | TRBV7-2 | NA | TGTGCCAGCAGCTCACGAAGGTGGGGGCCCACTGAAGCTTTCTTT | CASSSRRWGPTEAFF
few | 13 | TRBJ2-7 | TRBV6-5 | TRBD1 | TGTGCCAGCACCGCAACAGGGGACAACGAGCAGTACTTC | CASTATGDNEQYF
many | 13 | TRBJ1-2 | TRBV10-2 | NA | TGCGCCAGCAGTGGGTGGGAGGGTGATGGCTACACCTTC | CASSGWEGDGYTF
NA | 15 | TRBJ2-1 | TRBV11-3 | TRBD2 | TGTGCCAGCAGCTTAGAAAAAGCGGGGGATAATGAGCAGTTCTTC | CASSLEKAGDNEQFF